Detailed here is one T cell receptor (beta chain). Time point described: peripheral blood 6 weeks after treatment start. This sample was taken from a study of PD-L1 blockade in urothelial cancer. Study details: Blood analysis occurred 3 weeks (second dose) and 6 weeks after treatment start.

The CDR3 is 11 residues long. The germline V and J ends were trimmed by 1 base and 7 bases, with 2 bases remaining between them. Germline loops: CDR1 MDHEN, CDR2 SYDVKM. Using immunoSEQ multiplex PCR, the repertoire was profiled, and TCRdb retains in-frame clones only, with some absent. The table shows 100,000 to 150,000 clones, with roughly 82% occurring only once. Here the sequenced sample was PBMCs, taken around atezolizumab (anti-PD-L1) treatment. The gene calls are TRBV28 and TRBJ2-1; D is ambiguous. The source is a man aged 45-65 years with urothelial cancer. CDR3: CASSLSNEQFF. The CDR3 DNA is TGTGCCAGCAGTTTATCGAATGAGCAGTTCTTC.